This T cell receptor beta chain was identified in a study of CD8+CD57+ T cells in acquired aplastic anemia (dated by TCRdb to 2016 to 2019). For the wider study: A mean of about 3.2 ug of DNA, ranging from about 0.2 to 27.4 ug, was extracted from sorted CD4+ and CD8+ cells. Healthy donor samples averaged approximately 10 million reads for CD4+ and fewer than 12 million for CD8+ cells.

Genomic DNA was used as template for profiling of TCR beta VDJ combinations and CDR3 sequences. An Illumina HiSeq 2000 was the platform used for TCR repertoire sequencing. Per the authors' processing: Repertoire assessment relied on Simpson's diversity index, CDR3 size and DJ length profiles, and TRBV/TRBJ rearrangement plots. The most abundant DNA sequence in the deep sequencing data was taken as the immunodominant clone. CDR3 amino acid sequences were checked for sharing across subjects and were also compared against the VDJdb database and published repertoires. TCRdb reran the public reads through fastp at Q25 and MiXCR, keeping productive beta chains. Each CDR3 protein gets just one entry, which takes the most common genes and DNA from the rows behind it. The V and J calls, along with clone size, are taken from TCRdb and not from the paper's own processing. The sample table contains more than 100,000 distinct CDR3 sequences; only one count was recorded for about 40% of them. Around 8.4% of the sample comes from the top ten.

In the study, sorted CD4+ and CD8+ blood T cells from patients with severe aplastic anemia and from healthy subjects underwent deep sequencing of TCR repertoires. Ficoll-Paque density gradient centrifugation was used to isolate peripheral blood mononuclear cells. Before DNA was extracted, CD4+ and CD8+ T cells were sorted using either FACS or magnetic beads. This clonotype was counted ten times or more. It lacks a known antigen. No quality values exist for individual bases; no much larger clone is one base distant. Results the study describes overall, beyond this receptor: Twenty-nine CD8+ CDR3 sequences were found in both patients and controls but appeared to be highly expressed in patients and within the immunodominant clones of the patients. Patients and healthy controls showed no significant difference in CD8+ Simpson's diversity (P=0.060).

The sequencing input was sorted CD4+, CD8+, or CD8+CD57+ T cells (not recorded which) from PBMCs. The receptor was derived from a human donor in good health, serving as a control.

This receptor carries the CDR3 CASSSRRDSREAFF. The bases are TGTGCCAGCAGCTCCCGCCGGGACTCAAGAGAAGCTTTCTTT. The chain is assembled from TRBV2 and TRBJ1-1; possibly the D gene is TRBD1, per 5 matching bases. V and J are truncated by 6 bases and 8 bases respectively, leaving an intervening sequence of 19 bases. For CDR1 and CDR2, the germline V gene lists SNHLY and FYNNEI. From the cysteine through the phenylalanine, the CDR3 covers 14 amino acids. Of the read, only the CDR3 DNA is kept; its 42 bases are in frame from base 1.